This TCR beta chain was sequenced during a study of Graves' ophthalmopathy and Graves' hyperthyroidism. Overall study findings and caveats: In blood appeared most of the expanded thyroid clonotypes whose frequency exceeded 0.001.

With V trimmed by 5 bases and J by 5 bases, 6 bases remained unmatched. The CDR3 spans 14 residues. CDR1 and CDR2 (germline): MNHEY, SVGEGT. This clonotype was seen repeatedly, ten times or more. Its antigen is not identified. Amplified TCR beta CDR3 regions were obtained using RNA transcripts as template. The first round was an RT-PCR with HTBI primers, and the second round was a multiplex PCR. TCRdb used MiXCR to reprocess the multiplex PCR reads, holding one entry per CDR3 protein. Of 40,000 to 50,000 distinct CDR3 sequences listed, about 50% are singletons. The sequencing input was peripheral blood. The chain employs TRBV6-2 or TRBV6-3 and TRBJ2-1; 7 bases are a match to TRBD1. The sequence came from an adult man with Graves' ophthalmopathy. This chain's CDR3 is CASSRTGRHNEQFF. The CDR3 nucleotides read TGTGCCAGCAGTAGGACAGGCCGGCACAATGAGCAGTTCTTC.